The T cell receptor (beta chain) described here comes from a study of response to subunit inactivated influenza vaccine. Overall study results and limits: The authors put forward the suggestion that each seasonal influenza vaccination may bring in only a limited number of new T cells.

As for this clonotype: The antigen is undetermined.

From the RT-PCR reads, TCRdb called clonotypes with MiXCR, one entry per CDR3 protein. The table lists over 300,000 distinct CDR3 sequences, 20% to 25% of them singletons, with 10% in the top ten. The TCR was taken from a man aged 50-75 years who received an inactivated influenza vaccine. Here the sequenced sample was PBMCs from blood, taken approximately 20 months after vaccination.

The CDR3 reads CASSPPGLSTDTQYF. DNA for the CDR3: TGTGCCAGCAGCCCCCCAGGTCTCAGCACAGATACGCAGTATTTT. The chain recombines TRBV21-1 with TRBJ2-3; TRBD1, as called in the table, went unchecked against the DNA. TRBV21-1 is a pseudogene. The CDR3 has 15 amino acids.